This T cell receptor beta chain was sequenced during a study of T cell repertoires in cytomegalovirus infection. TCRdb reanalysed the reads using MiXCR and keeps one entry per CDR3 protein. This sample has more than 200,000 distinct CDR3 sequences, with roughly 10% found just once. In its sample, this clonotype was seen many times. The CDR3 runs 15 residues. Between the trimmed V and J ends, which lost 3 bases and 3 bases, there was a span of 13 bases. CDR1 and CDR2 (germline): LNHDA, SQIVND (reference sequence). This rearrangement joins TRBV19 to TRBJ2-3, with D possibly TRBD2 on 6 matching bases. Sequencing input: PBMCs. The TCR originated in a human donor in good health (CMV status not recorded). Some clones in this sample may be carry-over from other donors' samples. Here the CDR3 reads CASSMLGEVTDTQYF. Written as DNA, the CDR3 is TGTGCCAGTAGTATGCTCGGGGAGGTGACAGATACGCAGTATTTT.